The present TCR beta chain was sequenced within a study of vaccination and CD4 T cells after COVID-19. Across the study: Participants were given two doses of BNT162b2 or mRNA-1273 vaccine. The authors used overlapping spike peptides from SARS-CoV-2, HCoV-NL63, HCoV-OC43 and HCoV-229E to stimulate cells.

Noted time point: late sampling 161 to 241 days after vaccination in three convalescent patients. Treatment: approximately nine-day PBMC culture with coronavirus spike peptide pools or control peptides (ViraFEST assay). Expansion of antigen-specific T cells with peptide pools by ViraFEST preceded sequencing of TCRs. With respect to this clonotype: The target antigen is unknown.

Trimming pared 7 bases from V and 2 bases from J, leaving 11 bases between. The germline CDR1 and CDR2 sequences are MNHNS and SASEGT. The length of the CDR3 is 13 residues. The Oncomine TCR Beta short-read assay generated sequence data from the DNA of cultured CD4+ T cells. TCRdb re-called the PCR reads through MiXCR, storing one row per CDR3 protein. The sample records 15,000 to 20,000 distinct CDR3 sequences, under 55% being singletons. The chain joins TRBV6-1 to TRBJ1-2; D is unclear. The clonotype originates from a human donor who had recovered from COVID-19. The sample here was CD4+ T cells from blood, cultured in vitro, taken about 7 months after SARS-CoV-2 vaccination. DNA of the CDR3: TGTGCCAGCACTGGAATCTTAAACTATGGCTACACCTTC. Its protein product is CASTGILNYGYTF.